The sequence of this TCR beta chain was determined in a study of T cells in Graves' hyperthyroidism and ophthalmopathy. Overall study findings and caveats: In blood, most of the thyroid clonotypes expanded above 0.001 were also present.

Worth noting for this clonotype: As yet, its antigen is unknown. Given a much more abundant clone one base away, this may be a read error.

The source material, RNA transcripts, was used to amplify TCR beta CDR3 regions. When the TCR CDR3 underwent first-round RT-PCR, the HTBI primer set was used. TCRdb re-analysed the multiplex PCR reads in MiXCR, keeping a single row per CDR3 protein. The repertoire holds 400,000 or so distinct CDR3 sequences, with 14% as singletons. Pregnant or lactating patients were excluded, as were those with uncontrolled infection or other autoimmune disease. The CDR3 consists of 18 residues. The germline V gene has CDR1 SNHLY and CDR2 FYNNEI. The origin of this receptor is a woman aged 25-40 years with Graves' ophthalmopathy. Sequencing used blood. V is TRBV2 and J is TRBJ2-6; D might be TRBD1 (5 bases). In DNA form, the CDR3 reads TGTGCCAGCAGCCGTCGTGGCAGGCCCGGGTCTGGGGCCAACGTCCCGACTTTC. Translation: CASSRRGRPGSGANVPTF.